A selection of T cell receptor beta chains follows, all from one sample in a study of vaccination effects on CD4 cells after COVID-19. Only in-frame clones appear in the TCRdb table, and some are missing; sequencing was by immunoSEQ multiplex PCR. The sample comprises 65,000 to 70,000 clones, roughly 80% of which are singletons, and approximately 0.9% rests with the top ten. Antigens for these TCRs are unknown. Source: CD4+ T cells from PBMCs cultured with HCoV-OC43 spike peptides, taken after COVID-19 vaccination. The receptors stem from a human donor who received a COVID-19 vaccine. CDR3s include the opening cysteine and the closing phenylalanine or tryptophan. D genes are given only for firm matches. Clone size appears in some rows only: once, few, many, or a class for an expanded clone.

CDR3 length: 11
D gene: .
J gene: TRBJ2-5
clone size: .
V gene: TRBV20-1
CDR3 DNA: TGCTCCTCCGGCATCCAAGAGACCCAGTACTTC
CDR3 protein: CSSGIQETQYF

CDR3 length: 18
D gene: TRBD2
J gene: TRBJ2-5
clone size: .
V gene: TRBV7-8
CDR3 DNA: TGTGCCAGCAGCCTAGGGACTTGGGCAGCGGGACCTGGGGAGACCCAGTACTTC
CDR3 protein: CASSLGTWAAGPGETQYF

CDR3 length: 15
D gene: .
J gene: TRBJ1-2
clone size: .
V gene: TRBV6-1
CDR3 DNA: TGTGCCAGCAGTGATCGGTCGGAGGCTGGCTATGGCTACACCTTC
CDR3 protein: CASSDRSEAGYGYTF

CDR3 length: 15
D gene: .
J gene: TRBJ2-1
clone size: .
V gene: TRBV6-5
CDR3 DNA: TGTGCCACCTCCGCGCTAGCGACCTCCTACAATGAGCAGTTCTTC
CDR3 protein: CATSALATSYNEQFF

CDR3 length: 12
D gene: .
J gene: TRBJ1-2
clone size: .
V gene: TRBV28
CDR3 DNA: TGTGCCAGCAGTTTGGTTAGAGATGGCTACACCTTC
CDR3 protein: CASSLVRDGYTF

CDR3 length: 16
D gene: TRBD2
J gene: TRBJ2-3
clone size: .
V gene: TRBV5-6
CDR3 DNA: TGTGCCAGCAGCTTGCCGGGGGGGACCAGCACAGATACGCAGTATTTT
CDR3 protein: CASSLPGGTSTDTQYF

CDR3 length: 17
D gene: .
J gene: TRBJ1-6
clone size: few
V gene: TRBV4-1
CDR3 DNA: TGCGCCAGCAGCCAACGGAAGTTGGGGGGCGCGGATTCACCCCTCCACTTT
CDR3 protein: CASSQRKLGGADSPLHF

CDR3 length: 15
D gene: .
J gene: TRBJ2-3
clone size: .
V gene: TRBV5-4
CDR3 DNA: TGTGCCAGCAGCCGAGGCGGGGTTTTCACAGATACGCAGTATTTT
CDR3 protein: CASSRGGVFTDTQYF

CDR3 length: 12
D gene: .
J gene: TRBJ1-2
clone size: .
V gene: TRBV5-8
CDR3 DNA: TGTGCCAGCAGCTACGGGACAACCGGCTACACCTTC
CDR3 protein: CASSYGTTGYTF

CDR3 length: 15
D gene: .
J gene: TRBJ2-1
clone size: .
V gene: TRBV7-3
CDR3 DNA: TGTGCCAGCAGCTTAAACTACCAAGGCAACAATGAGCAGTTCTTC
CDR3 protein: CASSLNYQGNNEQFF

CDR3 length: 14
D gene: .
J gene: TRBJ1-2
clone size: .
V gene: TRBV2
CDR3 DNA: TGTGCCACCACGGGTGACCCGCCTAACTATGGCTACACCTTC
CDR3 protein: CATTGDPPNYGYTF

CDR3 length: 14
D gene: TRBD1
J gene: TRBJ1-1
clone size: .
V gene: TRBV7-8
CDR3 DNA: TGTGCCAGCAGCTTAGGTTCAGGGGGGTCTGAAGCTTTCTTT
CDR3 protein: CASSLGSGGSEAFF

CDR3 length: 16
D gene: .
J gene: TRBJ1-2
clone size: .
V gene: TRBV27
CDR3 DNA: TGTGCCAGCAGTTTAGTGATGCAGGGCGGGAACTATGGCTACACCTTC
CDR3 protein: CASSLVMQGGNYGYTF

CDR3 length: 15
D gene: .
J gene: TRBJ2-3
clone size: .
V gene: TRBV7-3
CDR3 DNA: TGTGCCAGCAGCTTAGTCGGGGTTAGCACAGATACGCAGTATTTT
CDR3 protein: CASSLVGVSTDTQYF

CDR3 length: 15
D gene: TRBD2
J gene: TRBJ2-1
clone size: .
V gene: TRBV12-5
CDR3 DNA: TGTGCTAGTGGTTATCGGACTAGCGGGAACAATGAGCAGTTCTTC
CDR3 protein: CASGYRTSGNNEQFF

CDR3 length: 18
D gene: TRBD1
J gene: TRBJ2-1
clone size: .
V gene: TRBV28
CDR3 DNA: TGTGCCAGCAGTCCTTCACCGGGACAGGGGGCGCTCTTAAATGAGCAGTTCTTC
CDR3 protein: CASSPSPGQGALLNEQFF

CDR3 length: 12
D gene: .
J gene: TRBJ1-5
clone size: .
V gene: TRBV28
CDR3 DNA: TGTGCCAGCAATACAGGAAATCAGCCCCAGCATTTT
CDR3 protein: CASNTGNQPQHF

CDR3 length: 13
D gene: .
J gene: TRBJ1-5
clone size: few
V gene: TRBV12-3/TRBV12-4
CDR3 DNA: TGTGCCAGCAGTCTATGGGAGGGCCAGCCCCAGCATTTT
CDR3 protein: CASSLWEGQPQHF

CDR3 length: 16
D gene: .
J gene: TRBJ1-2
clone size: .
V gene: TRBV19
CDR3 DNA: TGTGCCAGTAGTAACCGGGACCGGAGAAAATTATATGGCTACACCTTC
CDR3 protein: CASSNRDRRKLYGYTF

CDR3 length: 16
D gene: .
J gene: TRBJ1-2
clone size: .
V gene: TRBV25-1
CDR3 DNA: TGTGCCAGCAGTGAGGGGGGGGCCGGGACCCTCTATGGCTACACCTTC
CDR3 protein: CASSEGGAGTLYGYTF

CDR3 length: 19
D gene: TRBD2
J gene: TRBJ2-2
clone size: .
V gene: TRBV7-8
CDR3 DNA: TGTGCCAGCAGCTTATTCGCTAGCGGGGGGTTCGAAAACACCGGGGAGCTGTTTTTT
CDR3 protein: CASSLFASGGFENTGELFF

CDR3 length: 13
D gene: .
J gene: TRBJ1-4
clone size: .
V gene: TRBV18
CDR3 DNA: TGTGCCAGCTCACCACGGGCAGGAGAAAAACTGTTTTTT
CDR3 protein: CASSPRAGEKLFF

CDR3 length: 13
D gene: .
J gene: TRBJ1-2
clone size: .
V gene: TRBV6-5
CDR3 DNA: TGTGCCAGCAGAGATGACGGACGCTATGGCTACACCTTC
CDR3 protein: CASRDDGRYGYTF

CDR3 length: 15
D gene: TRBD2
J gene: TRBJ2-5
clone size: .
V gene: TRBV7-2
CDR3 DNA: TGTGCCAGCAGCTTAACGGGGGGACGACAAGAGACCCAGTACTTC
CDR3 protein: CASSLTGGRQETQYF

CDR3 length: 13
D gene: .
J gene: TRBJ2-1
clone size: .
V gene: TRBV5-1
CDR3 DNA: TGCGCCAGCATGCGGTACGGGATCAATGAGCAGTTCTTC
CDR3 protein: CASMRYGINEQFF

CDR3 length: 17
D gene: TRBD2
J gene: TRBJ2-2
clone size: .
V gene: TRBV5-1
CDR3 DNA: TGCGCCAGCAGCTTGGCTCTAGCGGGGGCCTACACCGGGGAGCTGTTTTTT
CDR3 protein: CASSLALAGAYTGELFF

CDR3 length: 14
D gene: TRBD1
J gene: TRBJ1-2
clone size: few
V gene: TRBV6-5
CDR3 DNA: TGTGCCAGCAGTTACCGAAACAGGGGAGGAGGCTACACCTTC
CDR3 protein: CASSYRNRGGGYTF

CDR3 length: 13
D gene: .
J gene: TRBJ1-4
clone size: .
V gene: TRBV25-1
CDR3 DNA: TGTGCCAGCAGTCATCCCATTATTGAAAAACTGTTTTTT
CDR3 protein: CASSHPIIEKLFF

CDR3 length: 15
D gene: TRBD2
J gene: TRBJ2-3
clone size: .
V gene: TRBV29-1
CDR3 DNA: TGCAGCGTTGAAGGGCCCGGGGGGGGCACAGATACGCAGTATTTT
CDR3 protein: CSVEGPGGGTDTQYF

CDR3 length: 13
D gene: .
J gene: TRBJ1-5
clone size: few
V gene: TRBV24-1
CDR3 DNA: TGTGCCACCAGTGGCCTAACGGAACAGCCCCAGCATTTT
CDR3 protein: CATSGLTEQPQHF

CDR3 length: 15
D gene: .
J gene: TRBJ2-1
clone size: .
V gene: TRBV24-1
CDR3 DNA: TGTGCCACCAGTGTTAGTCAGGGAGCCTACAATGAGCAGTTCTTC
CDR3 protein: CATSVSQGAYNEQFF

CDR3 length: 13
D gene: .
J gene: TRBJ1-2
clone size: .
V gene: TRBV24-1
CDR3 DNA: TGTGCCACCAGTGGAGCCAACAACTATGGCTACACCTTC
CDR3 protein: CATSGANNYGYTF

CDR3 length: 14
D gene: TRBD1
J gene: TRBJ2-3
clone size: .
V gene: TRBV7-3
CDR3 DNA: TGTGCCAGCAGCCAACAGGGGGGAACAGATACGCAGTATTTT
CDR3 protein: CASSQQGGTDTQYF

CDR3 length: 15
D gene: TRBD1
J gene: TRBJ1-2
clone size: few
V gene: TRBV5-8
CDR3 DNA: TGTGCCAGCAGCTTGGAGGGACAGGGAGGGGATGGCTACACCTTC
CDR3 protein: CASSLEGQGGDGYTF

CDR3 length: 13
D gene: .
J gene: TRBJ2-4
clone size: .
V gene: TRBV27
CDR3 DNA: TGTGCCAGCAGGTTGACAGGTACCGGCATTCAGTACTTC
CDR3 protein: CASRLTGTGIQYF

CDR3 length: 15
D gene: .
J gene: TRBJ1-2
clone size: .
V gene: TRBV9
CDR3 DNA: TGTGCCAGCAGCGTAGATTCAGGGCGTCCTTATGGCTACACCTTC
CDR3 protein: CASSVDSGRPYGYTF

CDR3 length: 14
D gene: .
J gene: TRBJ2-5
clone size: .
V gene: TRBV19
CDR3 DNA: TGTGCCAGTAGTATCGAGCCTCGATGGGAGACCCAGTACTTC
CDR3 protein: CASSIEPRWETQYF

CDR3 length: 15
D gene: TRBD1
J gene: TRBJ2-3
clone size: .
V gene: TRBV24-1
CDR3 DNA: TGTGCCACCAGTGATCCCGGACAGGGCACAGATACGCAGTATTTT
CDR3 protein: CATSDPGQGTDTQYF

CDR3 length: 15
D gene: .
J gene: TRBJ2-2
clone size: .
V gene: TRBV19
CDR3 DNA: TGTGCCAGTAGTATTCAGGGCGTGGACACCGGGGAGCTGTTTTTT
CDR3 protein: CASSIQGVDTGELFF

CDR3 length: 12
D gene: TRBD1
J gene: TRBJ2-5
clone size: .
V gene: TRBV19
CDR3 DNA: TGTGCCAGTAGTTCACTACAGGGGGCCCCCTACTTC
CDR3 protein: CASSSLQGAPYF

CDR3 length: 14
D gene: TRBD1
J gene: TRBJ1-4
clone size: .
V gene: TRBV3-1/TRBV3-2
CDR3 DNA: TGTGCCAGCAGCCAGACAGGGGGTGATGAAAAACTGTTTTTT
CDR3 protein: CASSQTGGDEKLFF

CDR3 length: 13
D gene: TRBD2
J gene: TRBJ2-1
clone size: once
V gene: TRBV9
CDR3 DNA: TGTGCCAGCTCGTCCGGGACTAGACCTGAGCAGTTCTTC
CDR3 protein: CASSSGTRPEQFF

CDR3 length: 14
D gene: .
J gene: TRBJ1-1
clone size: .
V gene: TRBV7-2
CDR3 DNA: TGTGCCAGCAGCCTACATAATCAGGGCACTGAAGCTTTCTTT
CDR3 protein: CASSLHNQGTEAFF

CDR3 length: 17
D gene: .
J gene: TRBJ2-5
clone size: .
V gene: TRBV3-1/TRBV3-2
CDR3 DNA: TGTGCCAGCAGCCAAGTAGGTAGCGGGACAGGGCAAGAGACCCAGTACTTC
CDR3 protein: CASSQVGSGTGQETQYF

CDR3 length: 15
D gene: TRBD2
J gene: TRBJ2-2
clone size: few
V gene: TRBV19
CDR3 DNA: TGTGCCAGTAGTATCCGGACTAGTGAGGCCGGGGAGCTGTTTTTT
CDR3 protein: CASSIRTSEAGELFF

CDR3 length: 14
D gene: .
J gene: TRBJ2-2
clone size: .
V gene: TRBV2
CDR3 DNA: TGTGCCAGCAGTGAGATACGGGGGACCGGGGAGCTGTTTTTT
CDR3 protein: CASSEIRGTGELFF

CDR3 length: 16
D gene: TRBD1
J gene: TRBJ1-2
clone size: .
V gene: TRBV4-1
CDR3 DNA: TGCGCCAGCAGCCACCTCGGGACAGGGAGTGACTATGGCTACACCTTC
CDR3 protein: CASSHLGTGSDYGYTF

CDR3 length: 16
D gene: .
J gene: TRBJ1-3
clone size: .
V gene: TRBV23-1
CDR3 DNA: TGCGCCAGCAGTCACACGCATGAAACCTCTGGAAACACCATATATTTT
CDR3 protein: CASSHTHETSGNTIYF

CDR3 length: 17
D gene: .
J gene: TRBJ2-6
clone size: .
V gene: TRBV7-2
CDR3 DNA: TGTGCCAGCAGCCTCCGGTCCATCCCCTCTGGGGCCAACGTCCTGACTTTC
CDR3 protein: CASSLRSIPSGANVLTF

CDR3 length: 15
D gene: .
J gene: TRBJ1-5
clone size: once
V gene: TRBV11-2
CDR3 DNA: TGTGCCAGCAGCTTAGATACTGGCTTGAGTCAGCCCCAGCATTTT
CDR3 protein: CASSLDTGLSQPQHF

CDR3 length: 14
D gene: .
J gene: TRBJ2-2
clone size: few
V gene: TRBV10-3
CDR3 DNA: TGTGCCATCAGTGAGTCGGGGAACACCGGGGAGCTGTTTTTT
CDR3 protein: CAISESGNTGELFF

CDR3 length: 15
D gene: .
J gene: TRBJ2-3
clone size: .
V gene: TRBV2
CDR3 DNA: TGTGCCAGCAGAGGACTATCGGTCGGCACAGATACGCAGTATTTT
CDR3 protein: CASRGLSVGTDTQYF

CDR3 length: 15
D gene: TRBD2
J gene: TRBJ2-3
clone size: .
V gene: TRBV11-2
CDR3 DNA: TGTGCCAGCACCTTATTTACCGGGACTAGCGGAACGCAGTATTTT
CDR3 protein: CASTLFTGTSGTQYF

CDR3 length: 13
D gene: .
J gene: TRBJ1-2
clone size: .
V gene: TRBV12-3/TRBV12-4
CDR3 DNA: TGTGCCAGCAATGAGGGAGGACGCTATGGCTACACCTTC
CDR3 protein: CASNEGGRYGYTF

CDR3 length: 13
D gene: .
J gene: TRBJ2-3
clone size: .
V gene: TRBV19
CDR3 DNA: TGTGCCAGTAGTATGGCGGGTACCGATACGCAGTATTTT
CDR3 protein: CASSMAGTDTQYF

CDR3 length: 14
D gene: .
J gene: TRBJ2-1
clone size: .
V gene: TRBV9
CDR3 DNA: TGTGCCAGCAGCGTAGCGGGGTTATCCCTTGAGCAGTTCTTC
CDR3 protein: CASSVAGLSLEQFF

CDR3 length: 14
D gene: .
J gene: TRBJ1-4
clone size: .
V gene: TRBV6-4
CDR3 DNA: TGTGCCAGCAGCCCCCGGGGTGGGGATGAAAAACTGTTTTTT
CDR3 protein: CASSPRGGDEKLFF